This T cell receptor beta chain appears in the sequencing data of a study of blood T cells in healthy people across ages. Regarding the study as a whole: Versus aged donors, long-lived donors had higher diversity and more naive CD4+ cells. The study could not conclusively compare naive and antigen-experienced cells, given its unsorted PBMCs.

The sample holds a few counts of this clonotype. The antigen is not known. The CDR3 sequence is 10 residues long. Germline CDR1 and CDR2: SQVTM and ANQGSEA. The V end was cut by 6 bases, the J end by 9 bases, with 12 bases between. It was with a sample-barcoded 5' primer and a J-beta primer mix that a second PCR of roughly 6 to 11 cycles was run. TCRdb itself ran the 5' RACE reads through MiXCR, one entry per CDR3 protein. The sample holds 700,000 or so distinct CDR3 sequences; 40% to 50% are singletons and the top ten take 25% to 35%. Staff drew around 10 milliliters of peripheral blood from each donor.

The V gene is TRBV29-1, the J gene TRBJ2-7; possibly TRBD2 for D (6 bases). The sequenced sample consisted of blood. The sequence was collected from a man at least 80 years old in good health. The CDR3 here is CSVGSSSQYF. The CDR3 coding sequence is TGCAGCGTCGGGAGTAGTTCGCAGTACTTC.